This TCR beta chain comes out of a study of lung T cells in sarcoidosis with Löfgren's syndrome. Across the study: Löfgren's syndrome patients were the main repertoire analysis focus. Overall study results and limits: The most expanded V genes in Löfgren's patients were reportedly TRAV12-1 and TRBV2.

Each CDR3 protein gets one entry after TCRdb re-called the reads with MiXCR. This table holds some 19,000 distinct CDR3 sequences, 20% to 25% found once. Germline V gene lookup returns CDR1 DFQATT and CDR2 SNEGSKA (reference sequence). The CDR3 loop spans 14 amino acids. Trimming took 6 bases from V and 3 from J, leaving 14 bases between them. This clonotype was detected many times. Its target is unknown. The source of this sequence is a human donor with sarcoidosis (Löfgren's syndrome or another form), or a control subject (not recorded which). V usage is TRBV20-1 and J usage is TRBJ2-2; D may be TRBD1 (6 bases). Material for sequencing was CD4+ T cells from bronchoalveolar lavage. CDR3 coding DNA: TGCAGTGCGTTCCAGGGGATCGACACCGGGGAGCTGTTTTTT. Translated: CSAFQGIDTGELFF.